This T cell receptor (beta chain) came from a study of CD4 T cell repertoires in COVID-19. Some clones are missing from TCRdb's copy, which holds only in-frame ones; the method was immunoSEQ multiplex PCR. This table has more than 65,000 clones, 83% appearing once. The source is a human donor who had COVID-19. The sample in question was CD4+ T cells from peripheral blood, obtained after recovery from COVID-19.

The CDR3 DNA sequence: TGTGCCAGCAGCGAAACCGGTCGGCTAGCGACCAGCTCCTACGAGCAGTACTTC. Encoded protein: CASSETGRLATSSYEQYF. This rearrangement joins TRBV13 to TRBJ2-7; D is perhaps TRBD2 (6 bases). This CDR3 has 18 residues. V lost 5 bases and J 0 bases, leaving 23 bases between the germline ends. Germline V gives CDR1 PRHDT, CDR2 FYEKMQ (reference sequence).